This record covers a single TCR beta chain. Seattle's cohort entered during active infection and was followed longitudinally. The trim removed 5 bases at V and 3 bases at J, leaving 3 bases unmatched. Germline CDR1 and CDR2: SGHTA and FQGNSA. The CDR3 runs 13 residues. The sample comes from a study of blood T cell repertoires in COVID-19. At the level of the study: The United States, Italy and Spain were the sources of the acute and convalescent COVID-19 samples. PBMCs, B-cell-depleted T cells, or T cells provided the cDNA or gDNA that made up the material.

Authors' analysis steps: Cell counts per sample came from amplifying reference gene primers. The protocol was immunoSEQ multiplex PCR, while the TCRdb copy is restricted to in-frame clones and leaves out a portion. D and trimming come from the DNA, and the V and J calls and clone size come from that table. The sample shows 200,000 to 300,000 clones, 81% of them seen only once. This TCR derives from a woman of 80 years or more with COVID-19, enrolled during active disease. The V gene is TRBV7-2, the J gene TRBJ2-5, with 7 nucleotides matching TRBD1. Sequencing used peripheral blood. This chain's CDR3 is CASSRDSKETQYF. In DNA, the CDR3 is TGTGCCAGCAGCCGGGACAGCAAAGAGACCCAGTACTTC.